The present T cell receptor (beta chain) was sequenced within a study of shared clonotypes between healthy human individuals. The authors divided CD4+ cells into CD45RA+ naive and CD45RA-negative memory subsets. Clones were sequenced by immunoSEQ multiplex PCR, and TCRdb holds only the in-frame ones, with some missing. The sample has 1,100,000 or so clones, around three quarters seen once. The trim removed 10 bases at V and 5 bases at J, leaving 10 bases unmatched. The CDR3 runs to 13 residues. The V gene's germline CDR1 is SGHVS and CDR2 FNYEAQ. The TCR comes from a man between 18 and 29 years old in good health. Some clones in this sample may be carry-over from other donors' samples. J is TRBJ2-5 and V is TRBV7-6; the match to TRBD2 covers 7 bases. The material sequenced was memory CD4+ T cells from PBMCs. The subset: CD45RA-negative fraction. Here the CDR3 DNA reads TGTGCCACCACTCCGGGGGGAGGGGAGACCCAGTACTTC. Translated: CATTPGGGETQYF.